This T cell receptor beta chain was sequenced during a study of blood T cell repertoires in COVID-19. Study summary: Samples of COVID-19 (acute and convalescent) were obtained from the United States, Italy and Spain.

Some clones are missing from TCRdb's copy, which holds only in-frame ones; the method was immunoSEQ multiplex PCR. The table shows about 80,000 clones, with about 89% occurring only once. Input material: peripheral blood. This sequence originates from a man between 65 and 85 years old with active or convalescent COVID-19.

CDR3 sequence: CASSYNRDTEAFF. The DNA for the CDR3 is TGTGCCAGCTCATATAACAGGGACACTGAAGCTTTCTTT. J is TRBJ1-1 and V is TRBV18; a weak D match, TRBD1 (6 bases). With 5 bases removed from V and 3 bases from J, the gap between germline ends came to 10 bases. Germline assignment: CDR1 KGHSH and CDR2 LQKENI. The CDR3 consists of 13 residues.